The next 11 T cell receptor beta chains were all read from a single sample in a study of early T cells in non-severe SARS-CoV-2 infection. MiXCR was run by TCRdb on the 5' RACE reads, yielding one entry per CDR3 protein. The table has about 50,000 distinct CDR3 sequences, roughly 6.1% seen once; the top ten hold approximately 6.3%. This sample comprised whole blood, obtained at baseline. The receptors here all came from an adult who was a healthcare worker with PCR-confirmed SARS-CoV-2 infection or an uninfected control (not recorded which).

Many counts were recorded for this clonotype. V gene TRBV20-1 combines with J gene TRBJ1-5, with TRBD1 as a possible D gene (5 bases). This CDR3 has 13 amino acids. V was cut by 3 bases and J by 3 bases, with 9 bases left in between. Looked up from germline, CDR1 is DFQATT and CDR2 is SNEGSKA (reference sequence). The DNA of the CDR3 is TGCAGTGCTAGGGGACTGGACAATCAGCCCCAGCATTTT. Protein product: CSARGLDNQPQHF.

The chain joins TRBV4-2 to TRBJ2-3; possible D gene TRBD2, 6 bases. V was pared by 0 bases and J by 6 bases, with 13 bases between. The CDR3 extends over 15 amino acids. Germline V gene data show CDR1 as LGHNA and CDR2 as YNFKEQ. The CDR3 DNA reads TGTGCCAGCAGCCAAGAGGAGGGTAGTTTTGATACGCAGTATTTT. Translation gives CASSQEEGSFDTQYF.

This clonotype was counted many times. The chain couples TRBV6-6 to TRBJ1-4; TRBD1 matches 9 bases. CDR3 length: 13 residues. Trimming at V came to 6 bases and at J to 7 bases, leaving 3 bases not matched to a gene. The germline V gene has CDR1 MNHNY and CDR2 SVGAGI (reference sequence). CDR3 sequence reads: CASRDRGSEKLFF. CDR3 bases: TGTGCCAGCAGGGACAGGGGAAGTGAAAAACTGTTTTTT.

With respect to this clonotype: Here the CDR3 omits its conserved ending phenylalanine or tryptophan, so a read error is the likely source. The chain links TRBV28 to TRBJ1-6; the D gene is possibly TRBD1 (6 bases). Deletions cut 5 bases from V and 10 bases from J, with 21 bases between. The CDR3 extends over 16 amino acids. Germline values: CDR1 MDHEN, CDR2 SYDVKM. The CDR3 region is CASSPISGTTDSPLHS. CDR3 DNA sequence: TGTGCCAGCAGTCCTATTTCGGGGACAACTGACTCACCCCTCCACTCT.

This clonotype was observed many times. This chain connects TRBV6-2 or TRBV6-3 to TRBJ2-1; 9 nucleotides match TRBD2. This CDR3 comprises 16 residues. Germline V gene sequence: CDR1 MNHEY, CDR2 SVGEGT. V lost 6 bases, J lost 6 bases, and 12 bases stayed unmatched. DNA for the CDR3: TGTGCCAGCAGCCCTATTAGCGGGAGATCTGGCAATGAGCAGTTCTTC. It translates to CASSPISGRSGNEQFF.

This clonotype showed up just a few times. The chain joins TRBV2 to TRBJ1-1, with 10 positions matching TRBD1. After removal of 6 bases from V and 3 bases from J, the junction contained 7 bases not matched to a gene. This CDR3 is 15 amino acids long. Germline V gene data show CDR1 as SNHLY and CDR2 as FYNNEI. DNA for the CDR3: TGTGCCAGCAGGGGACAGGGGAGGGGACACACTGAAGCTTTCTTT. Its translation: CASRGQGRGHTEAFF.

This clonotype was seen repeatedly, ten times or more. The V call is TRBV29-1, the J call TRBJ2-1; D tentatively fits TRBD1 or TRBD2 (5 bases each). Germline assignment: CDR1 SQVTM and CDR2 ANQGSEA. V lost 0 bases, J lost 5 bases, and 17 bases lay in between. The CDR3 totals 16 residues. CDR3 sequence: CSVEDPGKGNHNEQFF. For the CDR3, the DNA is TGCAGCGTTGAAGATCCGGGGAAGGGGAACCACAATGAGCAGTTCTTC.

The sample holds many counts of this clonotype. CDR3: CASSQEPGTYEQYF. Here the CDR3 DNA reads TGCGCCAGCAGCCAAGAACCCGGAACCTACGAGCAGTACTTC. The chain is built from TRBV4-1 and TRBJ2-7; D is uncertain. The V gene's germline CDR1 is MGHRA and CDR2 YSYEKL. The V gene lost 0 bases and the J gene lost 2 bases, with 8 bases spanning the gap. The CDR3 runs 14 residues.

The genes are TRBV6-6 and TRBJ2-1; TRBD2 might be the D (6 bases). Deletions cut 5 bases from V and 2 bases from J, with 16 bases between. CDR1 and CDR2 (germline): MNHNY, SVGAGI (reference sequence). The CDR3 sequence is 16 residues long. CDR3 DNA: TGTGCCAGCAGTCAGGAGGGGCGAATGGCCTACAATGAGCAGTTCTTC. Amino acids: CASSQEGRMAYNEQFF.

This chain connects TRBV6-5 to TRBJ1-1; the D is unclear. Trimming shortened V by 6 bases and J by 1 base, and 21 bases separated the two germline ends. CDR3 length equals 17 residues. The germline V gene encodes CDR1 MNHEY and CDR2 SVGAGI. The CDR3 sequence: CASRISLGRRGNTEAFF. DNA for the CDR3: TGTGCCAGCAGGATATCCCTCGGACGGAGAGGGAACACTGAAGCTTTCTTT.

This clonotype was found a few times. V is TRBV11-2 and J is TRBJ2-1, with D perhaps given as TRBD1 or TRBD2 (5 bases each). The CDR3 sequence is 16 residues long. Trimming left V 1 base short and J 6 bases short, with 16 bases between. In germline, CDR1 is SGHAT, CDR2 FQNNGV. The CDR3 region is CASSLGRDPRVNEQFF. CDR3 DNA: TGTGCCAGCAGCTTAGGCCGGGACCCAAGGGTCAATGAGCAGTTCTTC.